This TCR beta chain was recovered during a study of T cell responses to AZD1222 COVID-19 vaccine. Whole-study results and caveats: Spike-specific TCR repertoires showed rising breadth and depth after two AZD1222 doses. Reportedly, nearly half the spike-specific TCRs target unmutated variant regions.

CDR3 length: 15 amino acids. CDR1 is LGHNA and CDR2 is YSLEER in the germline V gene. Between the trimmed V and J ends, which lost 1 base and 2 bases, there was a span of 11 bases. Method: immunoSEQ multiplex PCR; TCRdb's copy keeps in-frame clones and lacks some. This sample has 130,000 or so clones, with roughly 90% found just once. Notes on this clone: The antigen is unknown.

The sequencing used peripheral blood, collected on day 0 of AZD1222 vaccination. This TCR came from an adult in good health. The rearrangement links TRBV4-3 to TRBJ1-2; D call uncertain. CDR3 amino acids: CASSQAGRPNYGYTF. CDR3 sequence (DNA): TGCGCCAGCAGCCAAGCTGGCAGGCCAAACTATGGCTACACCTTC.